Shown below are 3 T cell receptor beta chains from a single sample sequenced in a study of OX40 agonist ivuxolimab in advanced cancers. Library preparation employed the immunoSEQ multiplex PCR assay. TCRdb limited this immuneACCESS table to in-frame rearrangements with V and J called. A share of clones is missing; checked studies link under half to unresolved V genes, and the rest is unexplained. This sample has more than 60,000 clones in its table, and about 88% of those were observed once. Approximately 0.99% of the sample rests with the top ten. The specimen comprised CD4+ or CD8+ T cells sorted from blood, sampled in a trial of the OX40 agonist ivuxolimab. The receptors stem from an adult with an advanced solid tumor such as melanoma, head and neck, liver or kidney cancer.

The CDR3 nucleotides read TGTGCCAGCCGGGCTTTCCCCTACGAGCAGTACTTC. It yields the protein CASRAFPYEQYF. V gene TRBV6-5 combines with J gene TRBJ2-7; D unresolved. Trimming left V 8 bases short and J 2 bases short, with 10 bases between. Looked up from germline, CDR1 is MNHEY and CDR2 is SVGAGI. CDR3 length equals 12 residues.

The chain is built from TRBV19 and TRBJ2-1; D gene ambiguous. Trimming pared 3 bases from V and 10 bases from J, leaving 13 bases between. This CDR3 region has 13 residues. Germline V gives CDR1 LNHDA, CDR2 SQIVND (reference sequence). The CDR3 DNA reads as TGTGCCAGTAGTATGGGCCCTAGTACCGAGCAGTTCTTC. This codes for CASSMGPSTEQFF.

This chain joins TRBV4-1 and TRBJ1-5; D may be TRBD1 (5 bases). Germline values: CDR1 MGHRA, CDR2 YSYEKL. V was shortened by 0 bases and J by 6 bases, with 18 bases between the two germline ends. This CDR3 contains 17 residues. CDR3 sequence: CASSQDRGQQAVQPQHF. The CDR3 DNA reads TGCGCCAGCAGCCAAGATAGGGGCCAACAGGCGGTTCAGCCCCAGCATTTT.